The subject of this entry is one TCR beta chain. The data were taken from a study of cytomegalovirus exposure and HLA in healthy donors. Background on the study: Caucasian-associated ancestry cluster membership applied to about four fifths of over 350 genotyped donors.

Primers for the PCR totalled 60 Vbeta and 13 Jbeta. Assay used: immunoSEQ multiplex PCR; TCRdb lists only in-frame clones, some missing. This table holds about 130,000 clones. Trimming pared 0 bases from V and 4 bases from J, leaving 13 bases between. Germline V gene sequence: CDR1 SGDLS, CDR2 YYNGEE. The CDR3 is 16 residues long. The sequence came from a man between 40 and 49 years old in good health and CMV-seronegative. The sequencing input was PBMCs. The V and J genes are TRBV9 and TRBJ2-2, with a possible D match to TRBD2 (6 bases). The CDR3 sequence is CASSVEASVLTGELFF. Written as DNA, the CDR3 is TGTGCCAGCAGCGTAGAGGCTAGCGTTCTCACCGGGGAGCTGTTTTTT.